These 25 T cell receptor beta chains were sequenced from one sample in a study of shared clonotypes between healthy human individuals. Profiling relied on immunoSEQ multiplex PCR, and the TCRdb table lists in-frame clones only, not all of them. The sample records over 700,000 clones, around 77% being singletons. Sample: memory CD4+ T cells sorted from blood. The subset denotes: CD45RA-negative fraction. These receptors originate from a woman between 25 and 40 years old in good health.

The chain uses TRBV2 and TRBJ2-5; 7 nucleotides line up with TRBD1. Germline values: CDR1 SNHLY, CDR2 FYNNEI. Germline trimming cut 5 bases from V and 4 bases from J; bases unmatched to any gene: 7. The CDR3 is 14 amino acids. The CDR3 loop reads CASSPMTGRETQYF. CDR3 in DNA: TGTGCCAGCAGTCCCATGACAGGGAGAGAGACCCAGTACTTC.

The chain joins TRBV7-3 to TRBJ2-1; a possible D gene is TRBD2 (5 bases). CDR3 length: 16 residues. Trimming took 1 base from V and 0 from J, leaving 10 bases between them. Per the germline V gene, CDR1 is SGHTA and CDR2 is FQGTGA. The CDR3 nucleotides are TGTGCCAGCAGCTTAAGGGCGGCGGGCTCCTACAATGAGCAGTTCTTC. Protein product: CASSLRAAGSYNEQFF.

The CDR3 protein is CASSPASGGTNTGELFF. The CDR3 bases are TGTGCCAGCTCACCGGCTAGCGGGGGGACGAACACCGGGGAGCTGTTTTTT. The gene calls are TRBV18 and TRBJ2-2, with TRBD2 matching 11 bases. CDR3 length: 17 residues. Germline values: CDR1 KGHSH, CDR2 LQKENI. The V segment lost 3 bases and the J segment 0 bases; nucleotides outside the gene matches: 3.

The rearrangement uses TRBV10-2 and TRBJ2-1, with 8 nucleotides matching TRBD2. The CDR3 sequence is 14 residues long. V lost 3 bases to trimming and J lost 3 bases; unmatched junction nucleotides: 1. Germline V lookup: CDR1 WSHSY, CDR2 SAAADI. For the CDR3, the DNA is TGCGCCAGCAGTGAACTAGCGGACTACAATGAGCAGTTCTTC. Translation gives CASSELADYNEQFF.

There are a few counts of this clone. This chain uses TRBV2 with TRBJ2-7, with D uncertain. The length of the CDR3 is 12 residues. V lost 4 bases, J lost 4 bases, and 8 bases lay in between. Germline V gene lookup returns CDR1 SNHLY and CDR2 FYNNEI. The CDR3 loop is CASSGGWYEQYF. The DNA for the CDR3 is TGTGCCAGCAGTGGGGGTTGGTACGAGCAGTACTTC.

The chain carries TRBV6-5 and TRBJ2-3, with 10 positions matching TRBD2. With 3 bases clipped from V and 6 bases from J, the junction kept 9 bases outside the gene matches. The CDR3 sequence is 16 residues long. Per germline, CDR1 MNHEY and CDR2 SVGAGI. CDR3 sequence: CASSYRSAGGPDTQYF. DNA for the CDR3: TGTGCCAGCAGTTATAGGTCAGCGGGAGGGCCCGATACGCAGTATTTT.

The V gene is TRBV7-7, the J gene TRBJ2-1; 7 bases align to TRBD1. Germline assignment: CDR1 SSHAT and CDR2 FNYEAQ (reference sequence). The CDR3 is 13 residues long. The ends lost 5 bases at V and 8 bases at J; junction bases unmatched: 6. The chain's CDR3 is CASSLDREHEQFF. The CDR3, as DNA: TGTGCCAGCAGCCTCGACAGGGAACATGAGCAGTTCTTC.

The gene calls are TRBV6-5 and TRBJ2-7, with D perhaps assigned TRBD1 or TRBD2 (5 bases each). The germline V and J ends were trimmed by 6 bases and 3 bases, with 15 bases remaining between them. The CDR3 is 14 residues long. In germline, CDR1 is MNHEY, CDR2 SVGAGI. This CDR3 reads CASSLSGTDYEQYF. The CDR3 nucleotides read TGTGCCAGCAGCCTTTCCGGGACGGACTACGAGCAGTACTTC.

Here the CDR3 reads CASSPGTALSYTF. In DNA form, the CDR3 reads TGTGCCAGCAGCCCCGGGACAGCCCTGAGCTACACCTTC. The V gene is TRBV4-2, the J gene TRBJ1-2, with TRBD1 identical over 7 bases. The trim removed 4 bases at V and 9 bases at J, leaving 8 bases unmatched. The CDR3 spans 13 residues. Germline V gene sequence: CDR1 LGHNA, CDR2 YNFKEQ.

About this clone itself: At the DNA level, this CDR3 is encoded by other sequences in the same sample as well. The chain carries TRBV30 and TRBJ1-4; D gene ambiguous. Germline V CDR1 and CDR2: GTSNPN, SVGIG (reference sequence). Trimming removed 0 bases at V and 2 bases at J, with 4 bases between. The CDR3 spans 13 residues. The CDR3 loop is CAWSVQTNEKLFF. The CDR3 nucleotides read TGTGCCTGGAGTGTGCAGACTAATGAAAAACTGTTTTTT. Full variable domain (rest looked up from reference TRBV30 and TRBJ1-4): SQTIHQWPATLVQPVGSPLSLECTVEGTSNPNLYWYRQAAGRGLQLLFYSVGIGQISSEVPQNLSASRPQDRQFILSSKKLLLSDSGFYLCAWSVQTNEKLFFGSGTQLSVL.

The DNA for the CDR3 is TGCGCCAGCAGCCACGGGACTGCGGAGGGATCAGCCCAGCATTTT. As protein: CASSHGTAEGSAQHF. The chain has TRBV5-1 and TRBJ1-5, with TRBD1 as a possible D gene (5 bases). CDR3 length: 15 residues. Germline loops: CDR1 SGHRS, CDR2 YFSETQ. Trimming cost V 4 bases and J 11 bases, with 22 bases left between them.

The chain has TRBV7-9 and TRBJ1-1, with D perhaps matching TRBD1 (5 bases). Trimming cost V 1 base and J 11 bases, with 17 bases left between them. Germline assignment: CDR1 SEHNR and CDR2 FQNEAQ (reference sequence). The CDR3 length is 14 residues. The CDR3 is CASSLGDGRGEAFF. For the CDR3, the DNA is TGTGCCAGCAGCTTAGGAGACGGCCGGGGGGAGGCTTTCTTT.

This sequence joins TRBV7-9 and TRBJ1-1; D gene ambiguous. The CDR3 spans 13 residues. V was cut by 5 bases and J by 6 bases, with 13 bases left in between. Germline values: CDR1 SEHNR, CDR2 FQNEAQ (reference sequence). CDR3 in amino acids: CASSHSVAAEAFF. The CDR3 nucleotides are TGTGCCAGCAGCCACTCGGTCGCTGCTGAAGCTTTCTTT.

The genes are TRBV28 and TRBJ1-1; 7 bases map to TRBD1. With V trimmed by 4 bases and J by 3 bases, 5 bases remained unmatched. Germline V CDR1 and CDR2: MDHEN, SYDVKM. The CDR3 is 14 residues long. CDR3 in DNA: TGTGCCAGCAGTTCGGGACAGCGGGACACTGAAGCTTTCTTT. Amino acid sequence: CASSSGQRDTEAFF.

This chain connects TRBV19 to TRBJ1-4; TRBD1 matches 7 bases. This CDR3 is 13 amino acids long. Trimming removed 8 bases from V and 7 bases from J; junction bases left unmatched: 7. Germline V gene lookup returns CDR1 LNHDA and CDR2 SQIVND (reference sequence). The chain's CDR3 is CASSRDSLEKLFF. The CDR3 DNA sequence: TGTGCCAGTTCCCGGGACAGCCTTGAAAAACTGTTTTTT.

This clone was detected only once. The chain is built from TRBV7-2 and TRBJ2-7; perhaps TRBD1 as D (5 bases). The CDR3 is 13 amino acids. Germline-derived CDR1 and CDR2 are SGHTA and FQGNSA. V lost 2 bases and J 6 bases, leaving 11 bases between the germline ends. Here the CDR3 reads CASSLTPGSEQYF. Here the CDR3 DNA reads TGTGCCAGCAGCTTAACCCCAGGGTCCGAGCAGTACTTC.

This clone was recorded once. V is TRBV5-1 and J is TRBJ1-2; unclear D gene. The V gene's germline CDR1 is SGHRS and CDR2 YFSETQ. V dropped 5 bases and J dropped 3 bases, with 11 bases sitting between them. The CDR3 loop spans 13 amino acids. CDR3: CASSVDFDYGYTF. For the CDR3, the DNA is TGCGCCAGCAGTGTAGACTTCGACTATGGCTACACCTTC. The entire variable domain, with the rest obtained from reference TRBV5-1 and TRBJ1-2, is as follows: KAGVTQTPRYLIKTRGQQVTLSCSPISGHRSVSWYQQTPGQGLQFLFEYFSETQRNKGNFPGRFSGRQFSNSRSEMNVSTLELGDSALYLCASSVDFDYGYTFGSGTRLTVV.

The chain joins TRBV28 to TRBJ2-3; D unresolved. Deletions cut 5 bases from V and 0 bases from J, with 9 bases between. Germline CDR1 and CDR2: MDHEN and SYDVKM. This CDR3 is built from 14 residues. The CDR3 nucleotides are TGTGCCAGCAGTGTAGCAGTTAGCACAGATACGCAGTATTTT. Amino acids: CASSVAVSTDTQYF.

The V call is TRBV5-4, the J call TRBJ1-3, with unresolved D. Germline V gives CDR1 SGHNT, CDR2 YYREEE (reference sequence). V lost 4 bases and J 7 bases, leaving 9 bases between the germline ends. The CDR3 runs 12 residues. CDR3 coding DNA: TGTGCCAGCAGCACCAACCAGAACACCATATATTTT. It encodes CASSTNQNTIYF. Together with reference TRBV5-4 and TRBJ1-3, the CDR3 gives the full variable domain: ETGVTQSPTHLIKTRGQQVTLRCSSQSGHNTVSWYQQALGQGPQFIFQYYREEENGRGNFPPRFSGLQFPNYSSELNVNALELDDSALYLCASSTNQNTIYFGEGSWLTVV.

This clone turned up a few times. The gene calls are TRBV28 and TRBJ1-2, with a possible D match to TRBD1 (5 bases). Germline assignment: CDR1 MDHEN and CDR2 SYDVKM. V lost 5 bases and J 5 bases, leaving 6 bases between the germline ends. The CDR3 length is 11 residues. For the CDR3, the DNA is TGTGCCAGCAGTAGGGGTTATGGCTACACCTTC. Translated, it gives CASSRGYGYTF.

The chain links TRBV7-9 to TRBJ1-1; weak D call: TRBD1 (6 bases). Germline V lookup: CDR1 SEHNR, CDR2 FQNEAQ (reference sequence). This CDR3 is built from 11 residues. The V end was cut by 5 bases, the J end by 8 bases, with 9 bases between. The CDR3: CASSPDREAFF. The CDR3 coding sequence is TGTGCCAGCAGCCCCGACAGGGAAGCTTTCTTT.

The V call is TRBV7-2, the J call TRBJ2-1; 8 bases match TRBD2. Trimming at V came to 2 bases and at J to 8 bases, leaving 2 bases not matched to a gene. Germline V gene lookup returns CDR1 SGHTA and CDR2 FQGNSA. The CDR3 length is 13 residues. CDR3 DNA sequence: TGTGCCAGCAGCTTAAGCGGGAGCGATGAGCAGTTCTTC. Translating it yields CASSLSGSDEQFF.

In regard to this clone: Other DNA sequences within the sample encode an identical CDR3. The chain couples TRBV5-1 to TRBJ2-3; 12 bases match TRBD2. Looked up from germline, CDR1 is SGHRS and CDR2 is YFSETQ. Losses at the gene ends were 4 bases for V and 3 bases for J; bases not matched to a gene: 6. The CDR3 length is 16 residues. CDR3 bases: TGCGCCAGCAGCCCCGGACTAGCGGGATTAACAGATACGCAGTATTTT. This gives the protein CASSPGLAGLTDTQYF. The full variable domain, its missing parts supplied by reference TRBV5-1 and TRBJ2-3, is KAGVTQTPRYLIKTRGQQVTLSCSPISGHRSVSWYQQTPGQGLQFLFEYFSETQRNKGNFPGRFSGRQFSNSRSEMNVSTLELGDSALYLCASSPGLAGLTDTQYFGPGTRLTVL.

The V and J genes are TRBV2 and TRBJ2-1; no clear D. The germline gives CDR1 SNHLY, CDR2 FYNNEI. The CDR3 spans 13 residues. V was cut by 3 bases and J by 1 base, with 4 bases left in between. CDR3 amino acids: CASSDGSYNEQFF. CDR3 nucleotides: TGTGCCAGCAGTGACGGGTCCTACAATGAGCAGTTCTTC. The full variable domain, with the rest looked up from reference TRBV2 and TRBJ2-1, is EPEVTQTPSHQVTQMGQEVILRCVPISNHLYFYWYRQILGQKVEFLVSFYNNEISEKSEIFDDQFSVERPDGSNFTLKIRSTKLEDSAMYFCASSDGSYNEQFFGPGTRLTVL.

The chain has TRBV9 and TRBJ1-4; 7 bases are shared with TRBD1. With V trimmed by 2 bases and J by 7 bases, 17 bases remained unmatched. From germline, CDR1 is SGDLS and CDR2 YYNGEE. The CDR3 is 18 amino acids. The CDR3 sequence: CASSVTLNNRGGGEKLFF. The CDR3 DNA follows: TGTGCCAGCAGCGTCACCTTAAACAACAGGGGAGGCGGTGAAAAACTGTTTTTT.